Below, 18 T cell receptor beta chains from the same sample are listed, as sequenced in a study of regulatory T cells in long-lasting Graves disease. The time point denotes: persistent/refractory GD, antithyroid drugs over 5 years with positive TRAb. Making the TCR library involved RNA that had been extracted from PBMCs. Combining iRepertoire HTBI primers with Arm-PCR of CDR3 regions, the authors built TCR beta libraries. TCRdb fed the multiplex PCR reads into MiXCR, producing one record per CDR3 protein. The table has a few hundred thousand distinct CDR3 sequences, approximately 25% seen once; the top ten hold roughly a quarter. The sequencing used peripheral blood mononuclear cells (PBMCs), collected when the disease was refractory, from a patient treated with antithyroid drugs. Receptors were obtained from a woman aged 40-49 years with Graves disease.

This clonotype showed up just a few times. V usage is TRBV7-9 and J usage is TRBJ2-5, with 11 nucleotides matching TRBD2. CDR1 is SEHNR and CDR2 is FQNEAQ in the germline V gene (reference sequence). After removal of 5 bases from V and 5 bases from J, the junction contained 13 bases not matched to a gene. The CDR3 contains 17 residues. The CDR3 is CASSPGSTSGSYETQYF. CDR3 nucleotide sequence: TGTGCCAGCAGCCCCGGATCCACTAGCGGGAGTTATGAGACCCAGTACTTC. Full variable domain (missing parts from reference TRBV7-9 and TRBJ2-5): DTGVSQNPRHKITKRGQNVTFRCDPISEHNRLYWYRQTLGQGPEFLTYFQNEAQLEKSRLLSDRFSAERPKGSFSTLEIQRTEQGDSAMYLCASSPGSTSGSYETQYFGPGTRLLVL.

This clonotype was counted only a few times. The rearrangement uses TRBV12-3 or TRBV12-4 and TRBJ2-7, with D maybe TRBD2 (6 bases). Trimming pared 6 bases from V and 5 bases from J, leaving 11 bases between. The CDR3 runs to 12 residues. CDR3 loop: CASSGGKNEQYF. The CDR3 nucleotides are TGTGCCAGCAGCGGCGGGAAGAACGAGCAGTACTTC.

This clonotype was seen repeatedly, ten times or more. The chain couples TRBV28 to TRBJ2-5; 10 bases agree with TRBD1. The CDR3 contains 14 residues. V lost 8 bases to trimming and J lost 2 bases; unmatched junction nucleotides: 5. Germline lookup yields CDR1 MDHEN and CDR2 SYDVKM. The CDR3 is CASEDRGLQETQYF. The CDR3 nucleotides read TGTGCCAGCGAAGACAGGGGGCTTCAAGAGACCCAGTACTTC. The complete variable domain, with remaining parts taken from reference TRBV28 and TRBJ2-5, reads DVKVTQSSRYLVKRTGEKVFLECVQDMDHENMFWYRQDPGLGLRLIYFSYDVKMKEKGDIPEGYSVSREKKERFSLILESASTNQTSMYLCASEDRGLQETQYFGPGTRLLVL.

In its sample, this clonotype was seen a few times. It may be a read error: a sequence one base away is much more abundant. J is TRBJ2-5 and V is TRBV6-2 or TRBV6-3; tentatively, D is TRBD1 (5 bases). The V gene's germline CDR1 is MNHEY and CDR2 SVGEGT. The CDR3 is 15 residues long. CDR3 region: CASSPSGFGQETRYF. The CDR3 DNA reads TGTGCCAGCAGCCCCTCCGGGTTCGGACAAGAGACCCGGTACTTC.

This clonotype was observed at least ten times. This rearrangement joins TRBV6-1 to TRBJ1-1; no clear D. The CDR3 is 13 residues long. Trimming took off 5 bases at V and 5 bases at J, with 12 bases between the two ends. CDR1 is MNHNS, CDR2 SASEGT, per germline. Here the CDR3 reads CASSRQVMTEAFF. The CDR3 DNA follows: TGTGCCAGCAGTAGACAAGTTATGACTGAAGCTTTCTTT.

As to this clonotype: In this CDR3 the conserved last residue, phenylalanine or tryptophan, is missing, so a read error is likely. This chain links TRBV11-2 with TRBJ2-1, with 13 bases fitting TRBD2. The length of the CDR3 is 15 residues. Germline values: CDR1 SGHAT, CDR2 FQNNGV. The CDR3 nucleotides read TGTGCCAGCACCTTAAGGACTAGCGGGAGCTTTGAGCAGTTCTCC. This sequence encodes CASTLRTSGSFEQFS.

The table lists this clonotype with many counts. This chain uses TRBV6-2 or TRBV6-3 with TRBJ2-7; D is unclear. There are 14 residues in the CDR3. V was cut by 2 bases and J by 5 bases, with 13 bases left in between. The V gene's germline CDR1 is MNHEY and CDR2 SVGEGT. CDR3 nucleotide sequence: TGTGCCAGCAGTTACCCCGGCCGGGCCCACGAGCAGTACTTC. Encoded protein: CASSYPGRAHEQYF.

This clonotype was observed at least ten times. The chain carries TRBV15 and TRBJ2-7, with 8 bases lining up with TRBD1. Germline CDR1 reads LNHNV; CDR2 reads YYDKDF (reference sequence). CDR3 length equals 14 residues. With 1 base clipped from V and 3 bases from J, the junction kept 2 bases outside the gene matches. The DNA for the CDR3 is TGTGCCACCAGCAGAGGGGGGACAGGCTACGAGCAGTACTTC. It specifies CATSRGGTGYEQYF.

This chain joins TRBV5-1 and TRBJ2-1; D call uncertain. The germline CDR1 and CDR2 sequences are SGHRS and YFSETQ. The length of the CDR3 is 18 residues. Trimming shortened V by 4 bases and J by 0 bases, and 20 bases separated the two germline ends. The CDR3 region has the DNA TGCGCCAGCAGCCCCACAGCCCACAGCTCGAGCTCCTACAATGAGCAGTTCTTC. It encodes CASSPTAHSSSSYNEQFF.

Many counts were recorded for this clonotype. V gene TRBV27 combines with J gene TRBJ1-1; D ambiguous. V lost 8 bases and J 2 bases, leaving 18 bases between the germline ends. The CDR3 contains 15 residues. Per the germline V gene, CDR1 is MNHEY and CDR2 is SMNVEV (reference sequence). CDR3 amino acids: CASLTLSRPNTEAFF. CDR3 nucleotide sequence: TGTGCCAGCTTGACGTTATCACGGCCCAACACTGAAGCTTTCTTT.

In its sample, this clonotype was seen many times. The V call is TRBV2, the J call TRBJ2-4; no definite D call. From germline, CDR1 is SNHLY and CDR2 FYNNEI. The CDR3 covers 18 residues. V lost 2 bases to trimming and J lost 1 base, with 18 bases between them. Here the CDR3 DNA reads TGTGCCAGCAGTGAACGGTTTCTCCCCCTAGAGGCCAAAAACATTCAGTACTTC. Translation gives CASSERFLPLEAKNIQYF. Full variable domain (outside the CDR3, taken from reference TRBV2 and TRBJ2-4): EPEVTQTPSHQVTQMGQEVILRCVPISNHLYFYWYRQILGQKVEFLVSFYNNEISEKSEIFDDQFSVERPDGSNFTLKIRSTKLEDSAMYFCASSERFLPLEAKNIQYFGAGTRLSVL.

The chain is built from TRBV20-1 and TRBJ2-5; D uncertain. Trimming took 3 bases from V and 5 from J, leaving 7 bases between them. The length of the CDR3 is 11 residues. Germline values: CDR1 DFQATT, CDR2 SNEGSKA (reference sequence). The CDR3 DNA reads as TGCAGTGCTAGTTTCGGGGAGACCCAGTACTTC. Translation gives CSASFGETQYF.

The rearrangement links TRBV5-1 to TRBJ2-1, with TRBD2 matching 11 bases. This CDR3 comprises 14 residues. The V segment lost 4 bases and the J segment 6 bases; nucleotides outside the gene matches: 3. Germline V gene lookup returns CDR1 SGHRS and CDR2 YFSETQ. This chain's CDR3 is CASSAGLAANEQFF. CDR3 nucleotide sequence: TGCGCCAGCAGCGCGGGACTAGCGGCCAATGAGCAGTTCTTC.

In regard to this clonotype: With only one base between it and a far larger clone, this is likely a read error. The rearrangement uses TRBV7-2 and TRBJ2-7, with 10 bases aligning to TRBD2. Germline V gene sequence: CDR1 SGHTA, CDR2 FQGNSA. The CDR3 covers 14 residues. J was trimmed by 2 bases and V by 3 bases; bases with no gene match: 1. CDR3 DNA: TGTGCCAGCAGCTTTACTAGCGGGACCTACGAGCAGTACTTC. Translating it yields CASSFTSGTYEQYF. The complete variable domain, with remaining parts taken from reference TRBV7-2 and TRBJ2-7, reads GAGVSQSPSNKVTEKGKDVELRCDPISGHTALYWYRQSLGQGLEFLIYFQGNSAPDKSGLPSDRFSAERTGGSVSTLTIQRTQQEDSAVYLCASSFTSGTYEQYFGPGTRLTVT.

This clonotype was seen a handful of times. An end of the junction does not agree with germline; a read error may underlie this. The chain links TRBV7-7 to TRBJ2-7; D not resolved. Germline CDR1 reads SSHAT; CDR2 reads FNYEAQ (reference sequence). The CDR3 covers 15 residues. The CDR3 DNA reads TGTGCTAGCAGCTCACAACCCGGGCCACCCTACGAGCAGTACTTC. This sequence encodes CASSSQPGPPYEQYF.

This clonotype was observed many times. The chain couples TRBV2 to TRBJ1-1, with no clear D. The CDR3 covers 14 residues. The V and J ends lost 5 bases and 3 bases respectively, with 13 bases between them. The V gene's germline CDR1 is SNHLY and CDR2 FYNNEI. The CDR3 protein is CASSNRPGYTEAFF. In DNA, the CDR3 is TGTGCCAGCAGTAACCGACCCGGATACACTGAAGCTTTCTTT.

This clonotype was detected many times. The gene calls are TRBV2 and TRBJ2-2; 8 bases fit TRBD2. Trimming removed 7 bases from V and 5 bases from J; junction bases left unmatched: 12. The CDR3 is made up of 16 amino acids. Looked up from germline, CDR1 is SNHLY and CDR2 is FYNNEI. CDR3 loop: CASKRGAGVYTGELFF. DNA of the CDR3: TGTGCCAGCAAAAGGGGAGCGGGAGTATATACCGGGGAGCTGTTTTTT.

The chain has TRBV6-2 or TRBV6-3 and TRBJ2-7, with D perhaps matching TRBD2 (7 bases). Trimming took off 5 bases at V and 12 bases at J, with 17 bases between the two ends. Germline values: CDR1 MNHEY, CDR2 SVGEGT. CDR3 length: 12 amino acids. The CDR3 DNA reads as TGTGCCAGCAGTCCCGTGGCGGGGGCCCCGTACTTC. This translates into CASSPVAGAPYF.